Sequencing of this T cell receptor (beta chain) was carried out in a study of T cells in Graves' hyperthyroidism and ophthalmopathy. Study summary: Peripheral blood was drawn at first diagnosis, prior to all treatment.

This clonotype showed up many times. Its antigen is not identified. Trimming took 7 bases from V and 4 from J; bases not matched to a gene: 15. This CDR3 contains 19 residues. From germline, CDR1 is MNHNS and CDR2 SASEGT. Findings and caveats of the study: Blood also held most thyroid clonotypes expanded beyond 0.001.

Exclusion of patients followed from uncontrolled infection, other autoimmune disease, pregnancy or lactation. Clinical symptoms, serum thyroxine and TRAb, thyroid ultrasound and orbital computed tomography were used for the diagnoses. Amplified TCR beta CDR3 regions came from RNA transcripts. Initially, a first-round RT-PCR of the TCR CDR3 employed the HTBI primer set. TCRdb processed the multiplex PCR reads anew with MiXCR; each CDR3 protein has one entry. The sample shows roughly 250,000 distinct CDR3 sequences, approximately 16% of them seen only once. The rearrangement uses TRBV6-1 and TRBJ2-5; 16 bases line up with TRBD2. Material for sequencing was blood. This receptor was obtained from a young woman with Graves' ophthalmopathy. The CDR3 nucleotides read TGTGCCAGCACCCGAAAGGGACTAGCGGGGGGGCCATTGCCAGAGACCCAGTACTTC. Translation gives CASTRKGLAGGPLPETQYF.